The TCR beta chain described here comes from a study of cytomegalovirus exposure and HLA in healthy donors. Findings and limits, study-wide: Serostatus for CMV was the only available immune exposure information. Likely technical artifact: a cluster of highly shared sequence variants.

Points on this clone: Its antigen remains unidentified.

The PCR contained 60 Vbeta and 13 Jbeta primers. Generated by immunoSEQ multiplex PCR, the TCRdb table keeps only in-frame clones and is missing some. The table lists 130,000 or so clones, approximately 61% of them singletons. V gave up 8 bases and J gave up 5 bases, with 16 bases separating them. CDR1 MNHEY and CDR2 SMNVEV come from the germline V gene (reference sequence). This CDR3 has 14 residues. This sequence originates from a woman in her thirties or forties in good health and CMV-seronegative. The sample consisted of PBMCs. The chain joins TRBV27 to TRBJ1-3; D is perhaps TRBD1 (6 bases). This CDR3 reads CASGQNRDRNTIYF. CDR3 nucleotides: TGTGCCAGCGGACAGAACAGGGATCGAAACACCATATATTTT.